Below, 27 T cell receptor beta chains from the same sample are listed, as sequenced in a study of CD8 T cells in Susac syndrome. A quantity of about 0.45 to 1 ug RNA underwent reverse transcription using random hexamers. TCRdb passed the immunoSEQ multiplex PCR reads through MiXCR, listing each CDR3 protein once. The sample records some 150,000 distinct CDR3 sequences, approximately 95% being singletons. The sample taken for sequencing was CD4+ T cells from PBMCs. These receptors came from a human donor in good health.

The gene calls are TRBV3-1 and TRBJ1-4; weak D call: TRBD1 (5 bases). V was trimmed by 0 bases and J by 6 bases, leaving 11 bases between them. The CDR3 runs to 15 residues. CDR1 LGHDT and CDR2 YNNKEL come from the germline V gene (reference sequence). The CDR3 is CASSQEQDQDEKLFF. CDR3 in DNA: TGTGCCAGCAGCCAAGAACAGGACCAGGATGAAAAACTGTTTTTT. Based on the CDR3 plus reference TRBV3-1 and TRBJ1-4, the full variable domain is DTAVSQTPKYLVTQMGNDKSIKCEQNLGHDTMYWYKQDSKKFLKIMFSYNNKELIINETVPNRFSPKSPDKAHLNLHINSLELGDSAVYFCASSQEQDQDEKLFFGSGTQLSVL.

The V gene is TRBV7-8, the J gene TRBJ2-5; 11 bases line up with TRBD2. V trimming: 2 bases; J trimming: 4 bases; junction bases outside the gene matches: 6. Germline lookup yields CDR1 SGHVS and CDR2 FQNEAQ. There are 16 residues in the CDR3. The CDR3 loop reads CASSLSLAGGGETQYF. CDR3 in DNA: TGTGCCAGCAGCTTATCGTTAGCGGGAGGGGGAGAGACCCAGTACTTC.

V gene TRBV19 combines with J gene TRBJ2-7; 12 bases are shared with TRBD2. This CDR3 region has 14 residues. CDR1 LNHDA and CDR2 SQIVND come from the germline V gene (reference sequence). With V trimmed by 3 bases and J by 4 bases, 1 base remained unmatched. In nucleotides, the CDR3 is TGTGCCAGTAGTATCGGGACTAGCGGGTACGAGCAGTACTTC. Its translation is CASSIGTSGYEQYF.

The genes are TRBV27 and TRBJ2-2, with TRBD2 matching over 13 bases. Germline loops: CDR1 MNHEY, CDR2 SMNVEV (reference sequence). With V trimmed by 4 bases and J by 4 bases, 9 bases remained unmatched. CDR3 length: 18 amino acids. The chain's CDR3 is CASSSRTSGSSVTGELFF. CDR3 nucleotides: TGTGCCAGCAGTTCACGGACTAGCGGGAGTTCGGTCACCGGGGAGCTGTTTTTT.

This rearrangement joins TRBV12-3 or TRBV12-4 to TRBJ1-2, with TRBD1 matching 10 bases. There are 14 residues in the CDR3. Losses at the gene ends were 6 bases for V and 6 bases for J; bases not matched to a gene: 7. In DNA form, the CDR3 reads TGTGCCAGCAGCTTCGACAGGGGGCTTGATGGCTACACCTTC. Its translation: CASSFDRGLDGYTF.

The rearrangement links TRBV7-2 to TRBJ2-5, with D tentatively TRBD1 (7 bases). V lost 5 bases to trimming and J lost 1 base, with 11 bases between them. The CDR3 sequence is 14 residues long. The germline V gene encodes CDR1 SGHTA and CDR2 FQGNSA. Here the CDR3 reads CASSDQGGQETQYF. For the CDR3, the DNA is TGTGCCAGCAGCGACCAGGGGGGCCAAGAGACCCAGTACTTC.

This chain links TRBV18 with TRBJ1-2, with D possibly matching TRBD1 (5 bases). This CDR3 is 15 amino acids long. V lost 2 bases and J 2 bases, leaving 12 bases between the germline ends. CDR1 and CDR2 (germline): KGHSH, LQKENI. CDR3 protein: CASSPVGGSNYGYTF. In nucleotides, the CDR3 is TGTGCCAGCTCACCAGTTGGGGGAAGCAACTATGGCTACACCTTC.

The V and J genes are TRBV6-1 and TRBJ2-7, with TRBD1 as a possible D gene (6 bases). V was trimmed by 4 bases and J by 2 bases, leaving 9 bases between them. CDR3 length: 13 amino acids. Germline V lookup: CDR1 MNHNS, CDR2 SASEGT. CDR3 in amino acids: CASSVTGTYEQYF. CDR3 DNA: TGTGCCAGCAGTGTGACAGGTACCTACGAGCAGTACTTC.

This clonotype was detected only once. The genes are TRBV20-1 and TRBJ2-7; 9 nucleotides agree with TRBD2. The V gene's germline CDR1 is DFQATT and CDR2 SNEGSKA (reference sequence). The CDR3 runs 12 residues. V was pared by 5 bases and J by 6 bases, with 5 bases of the junction left unmatched. The CDR3 loop reads CSAGSGSSEQYF. The CDR3 DNA is TGCAGTGCTGGTAGCGGGAGTTCCGAGCAGTACTTC.

V gene TRBV20-1 combines with J gene TRBJ2-3; maybe TRBD2 (5 bases). CDR1 DFQATT and CDR2 SNEGSKA come from the germline V gene (reference sequence). Trimming shortened V by 3 bases and J by 3 bases, and 28 bases separated the two germline ends. The CDR3 consists of 19 residues. CDR3 in amino acids: CSASDRLAGETRGTDTQYF. DNA of the CDR3: TGCAGTGCTAGTGATCGCCTAGCCGGAGAGACGAGAGGTACAGATACGCAGTATTTT.

The V and J genes are TRBV14 and TRBJ1-3, with D possibly being TRBD1 (5 bases). The CDR3 is 15 residues long. V was clipped by 5 bases and J by 0 bases, with 11 bases between them. CDR1 and CDR2 (germline): SGHDN, FVKESK. The CDR3 is CASSNRQYSGNTIYF. DNA of the CDR3: TGTGCCAGCAGCAATCGACAGTACTCTGGAAACACCATATATTTT.

The chain uses TRBV24-1 and TRBJ1-4; D may be TRBD1 (5 bases). The CDR3 has 15 residues. Trimming removed 2 bases at V and 5 bases at J, with 11 bases between. Germline V gene lookup returns CDR1 KGHDR and CDR2 SFDVKD. The CDR3 sequence is CATSDSAEGNEKLFF. CDR3 bases: TGTGCCACCAGTGATTCCGCAGAGGGGAATGAAAAACTGTTTTTT.

This chain connects TRBV27 to TRBJ1-1; tentatively, D is TRBD1 (5 bases). The CDR3 runs 17 residues. Per germline, CDR1 MNHEY and CDR2 SMNVEV (reference sequence). V was cut by 2 bases and J by 1 base, with 17 bases left in between. The DNA of the CDR3 is TGTGCCAGCAGTTTAAACCTCGGGGGGTTTGGGAACACTGAAGCTTTCTTT. Protein: CASSLNLGGFGNTEAFF.

This clonotype came up once. V usage is TRBV5-1 and J usage is TRBJ2-1; D is undetermined. Germline CDR1 is SGHRS and CDR2 is YFSETQ. V was trimmed by 4 bases and J by 8 bases, leaving 7 bases between them. The CDR3 length is 11 residues. The CDR3 nucleotides are TGCGCCAGCAGCCCGGGCTATGAGCAGTTCTTC. Protein product: CASSPGYEQFF.

CDR3 in DNA: TGCGCCAGCAGCTTGACCTTGGGACAGAACTACAATGAGCAGTTCTTC. It encodes CASSLTLGQNYNEQFF. The chain carries TRBV5-1 and TRBJ2-1; TRBD1 aligns across 7 bases. The CDR3 runs 16 residues. From germline, CDR1 is SGHRS and CDR2 YFSETQ. Trimming at V came to 1 base and at J to 3 bases, leaving 7 bases not matched to a gene.

The V and J genes are TRBV29-1 and TRBJ1-1, with a possible D match to TRBD1 (5 bases). Germline V gene data show CDR1 as SQVTM and CDR2 as ANQGSEA. The CDR3 extends over 15 amino acids. V lost 3 bases to trimming and J lost 3 bases, with 17 bases between them. CDR3 amino acids: CSVEAAARGYTEAFF. The CDR3 DNA is TGCAGCGTTGAGGCCGCGGCTAGGGGTTACACTGAAGCTTTCTTT.

The chain employs TRBV19 and TRBJ2-5, with TRBD1 matching over 7 bases. Per the germline V gene, CDR1 is LNHDA and CDR2 is SQIVND (reference sequence). The CDR3 is 14 residues long. With 6 bases clipped from V and 1 base from J, the junction kept 5 bases outside the gene matches. The DNA for the CDR3 is TGTGCCAGTAGCCAAGGACAGGCCCAAGAGACCCAGTACTTC. This codes for CASSQGQAQETQYF.

V gene TRBV12-3 or TRBV12-4 combines with J gene TRBJ2-5; D ambiguous. This CDR3 contains 12 residues. V lost 4 bases to trimming and J lost 4 bases, with 7 bases between them. The CDR3, as DNA: TGTGCCAGCAGTTACGACCGAGAGACCCAGTACTTC. Amino acids: CASSYDRETQYF.

The chain carries TRBV29-1 and TRBJ2-7, with TRBD1 matching 12 bases. The germline gives CDR1 SQVTM, CDR2 ANQGSEA. V lost 4 bases and J lost 5; bases outside the gene matches: 3. The CDR3 contains 13 residues. For the CDR3, the DNA is TGCAGCGTTGCCGGGACAGGGGGCCACGAGCAGTACTTC. This translates into CSVAGTGGHEQYF.

V and J are TRBV2 and TRBJ2-6; D uncertain. This CDR3 contains 14 residues. CDR1 and CDR2 (germline): SNHLY, FYNNEI. Trimming removed 3 bases at V and 3 bases at J, with 6 bases between. The CDR3 loop is CASSEIGGANVLTF. Here the CDR3 DNA reads TGTGCCAGCAGTGAGATCGGTGGGGCCAACGTCCTGACTTTC.

The table lists this clonotype with a count of one. This chain uses TRBV27 with TRBJ2-5; D is ambiguous. V gave up 4 bases and J gave up 2 bases, with 8 bases separating them. This CDR3 spans 13 amino acids. CDR1 is MNHEY, CDR2 SMNVEV, per germline (reference sequence). CDR3 region: CASSSDKQETQYF. CDR3 in DNA: TGTGCCAGCAGTTCCGACAAACAAGAGACCCAGTACTTC.

This clonotype has only one observation. This chain uses TRBV5-5 with TRBJ2-5; D call uncertain. Trimming left V 5 bases short and J 0 bases short, with 5 bases between. Germline CDR1 and CDR2: SGHKS and YYEKEE (reference sequence). This CDR3 has 12 amino acids. CDR3 in amino acids: CASSQNQETQYF. The DNA of the CDR3 is TGTGCCAGCAGTCAAAACCAAGAGACCCAGTACTTC.

The rearrangement uses TRBV7-2 and TRBJ1-1, with a weak D call TRBD1 (5 bases). CDR1 SGHTA and CDR2 FQGNSA come from the germline V gene. V lost 1 base and J 1 base, leaving 10 bases between the germline ends. The length of the CDR3 is 15 residues. CDR3 nucleotides: TGTGCCAGCAGCTTAGATCCAGGGACGAACACTGAAGCTTTCTTT. Translated, it gives CASSLDPGTNTEAFF.

The chain couples TRBV28 to TRBJ2-1; TRBD2 agrees at 14 bases. V gave up 3 bases and J gave up 2 bases; unmatched junction bases: 3. There are 17 residues in the CDR3. The germline V gene has CDR1 MDHEN and CDR2 SYDVKM. The CDR3 spells CASSLTSGRGTYNEQFF. CDR3 nucleotide sequence: TGTGCCAGCAGTTTGACTAGCGGGAGGGGTACCTACAATGAGCAGTTCTTC. Filled out from reference TRBV28 and TRBJ2-1, the complete variable domain reads DVKVTQSSRYLVKRTGEKVFLECVQDMDHENMFWYRQDPGLGLRLIYFSYDVKMKEKGDIPEGYSVSREKKERFSLILESASTNQTSMYLCASSLTSGRGTYNEQFFGPGTRLTVL.

V and J are TRBV20-1 and TRBJ2-7; 9 bases match TRBD2. V was pared by 5 bases and J by 2 bases, with 7 bases of the junction left unmatched. Germline V CDR1 and CDR2: DFQATT, SNEGSKA (reference sequence). The CDR3 spans 14 residues. CDR3 region: CSAPPIAGAYEQYF. The CDR3 DNA reads as TGCAGTGCTCCCCCAATAGCGGGAGCCTACGAGCAGTACTTC.

The rearrangement uses TRBV11-2 and TRBJ1-4, with D tentatively TRBD1 (5 bases). The CDR3 spans 16 residues. Germline V gives CDR1 SGHAT, CDR2 FQNNGV. V was trimmed by 1 base and J by 8 bases, leaving 17 bases between them. The CDR3 DNA reads TGTGCCAGCAGCTTAGGGGGCCTCCAGAGGGGCGAAAAACTGTTTTTT. This translates into CASSLGGLQRGEKLFF.

The chain combines TRBV24-1 with TRBJ2-3; a weak D match, TRBD2 (5 bases). Trimming stripped 5 bases from V and 6 bases from J, with 11 bases between. Germline V gene data show CDR1 as KGHDR and CDR2 as SFDVKD. The CDR3 extends over 13 amino acids. This chain's CDR3 is CATSATISDTQYF. In DNA form, the CDR3 reads TGTGCCACCAGTGCGACTATTTCCGATACGCAGTATTTT.